These 27 T cell receptor beta chains came from one sample sequenced in a study of T cells in Graves' hyperthyroidism and ophthalmopathy. Amplified TCR beta CDR3 regions derived from RNA transcripts. Carried out on the TCR CDR3, a first-round RT-PCR used the HTBI primer set. TCRdb ran MiXCR on the multiplex PCR reads and lists one entry per CDR3 protein. This sample has approximately 600,000 distinct CDR3 sequences, with approximately 14% found just once. Sequencing was done on a sample of blood. These receptors were collected from a young woman with Graves' hyperthyroidism that later progressed to Graves' ophthalmopathy.

Many counts were recorded for this clonotype. The chain carries TRBV7-9 and TRBJ2-2, with D possibly called TRBD1 or TRBD2 (5 bases each). V was clipped by 5 bases and J by 4 bases, with 11 bases between them. The germline gives CDR1 SEHNR, CDR2 FQNEAQ (reference sequence). This CDR3 has 14 residues. The CDR3 bases are TGTGCCAGCAGCCAGCCTGGGGGCACCGGGGAGCTGTTTTTT. Protein product: CASSQPGGTGELFF.

This clonotype has at least ten counts. This chain connects TRBV5-5 to TRBJ1-1; D gene ambiguous. The CDR3 covers 13 residues. The V gene's germline CDR1 is SGHKS and CDR2 YYEKEE (reference sequence). Trimming left V 2 bases short and J 1 base short, with 6 bases between. The CDR3 nucleotides are TGTGCCAGCAGCTTAGAGGGGAACACTGAAGCTTTCTTT. Translated, it gives CASSLEGNTEAFF.

This clonotype occurred many times. The chain couples TRBV12-3 or TRBV12-4 to TRBJ2-7; D remains ambiguous. The CDR3 spans 14 residues. V lost 5 bases to trimming and J lost 3 bases, with 14 bases between them. The CDR3 loop is CASSPHRRFYEQYF. CDR3 DNA sequence: TGTGCCAGCAGTCCCCACCGGCGGTTCTACGAGCAGTACTTC.

This clonotype was counted between two and nine times. The chain has TRBV5-6 and TRBJ1-2; tentative D call: TRBD1 (6 bases). This CDR3 has 14 residues. Trimming pared 0 bases from V and 8 bases from J, leaving 14 bases between. The germline V gene encodes CDR1 SGHDT and CDR2 YYEEEE. The chain's CDR3 is CASSLDRVREGYTF. The CDR3 bases are TGTGCCAGCAGCTTGGACAGGGTTCGCGAAGGCTACACCTTC.

This clonotype has a count of ten or more. This chain links TRBV19 with TRBJ2-3; TRBD1 matches 8 bases. CDR1 is LNHDA and CDR2 is SQIVND in the germline V gene (reference sequence). V was clipped by 8 bases and J by 4 bases; unmatched bases: 11. This CDR3 comprises 15 residues. The CDR3 loop is CASQGARTVPDTQYF. The CDR3 nucleotides read TGTGCCAGTCAGGGGGCGAGGACCGTCCCAGATACGCAGTATTTT. Filled out from reference TRBV19 and TRBJ2-3, the complete variable domain reads DGGITQSPKYLFRKEGQNVTLSCEQNLNHDAMYWYRQDPGQGLRLIYYSQIVNDFQKGDIAEGYSVSREKKESFPLTVTSAQKNPTAFYLCASQGARTVPDTQYFGPGTRLTVL.

The chain couples TRBV27 to TRBJ1-6; D call uncertain. Per germline, CDR1 MNHEY and CDR2 SMNVEV (reference sequence). CDR3 length: 15 residues. Trimming removed 7 bases at V and 7 bases at J, with 17 bases between. As DNA, the CDR3 is TGTGCCAGCATCTCCCTCTTGGGCCACAATTCACCCCTCCACTTT. Its translation: CASISLLGHNSPLHF.

The chain carries TRBV6-5 and TRBJ2-1, with 7 bases that match TRBD2. J lost 9 bases, V lost 0 bases, and 2 bases had no gene match. The CDR3 spans 13 residues. Germline CDR1 MNHEY, CDR2 SVGAGI. CDR3 sequence (DNA): TGTGCCAGCAGTTACTCGGGGGGGGGTGAGCAGTTCTTC. Protein product: CASSYSGGGEQFF.

This clonotype was observed many times. The chain combines TRBV24-1 with TRBJ2-1; 8 nucleotides line up with TRBD2. CDR1 is KGHDR, CDR2 SFDVKD, per germline. The CDR3 has 16 residues. V shed 4 bases and J 0 bases; nucleotides not matched to a gene: 4. This CDR3 reads CATSEVSGSSYNEQFF. In DNA, the CDR3 is TGTGCCACCAGTGAAGTAAGCGGGAGCTCCTACAATGAGCAGTTCTTC.

This clonotype came up a few times. The CDR3 nucleotides are TGTGCCGTGGGATCTATTGAAAAACTGTTTTTT. Residues: CAVGSIEKLFF. The chain recombines TRBV27 with TRBJ1-4; D uncertain. Germline V gives CDR1 MNHEY, CDR2 SMNVEV (reference sequence). V lost 11 bases to trimming and J lost 7 bases, with 11 bases between them. The CDR3 totals 11 residues.

This clonotype came up many times. The chain links TRBV28 to TRBJ2-7; tentatively, D is TRBD2 (6 bases). This CDR3 has 14 residues. V gave up 5 bases and J gave up 2 bases, with 13 bases separating them. Per germline, CDR1 MDHEN and CDR2 SYDVKM. Here the CDR3 reads CASSTGSHTYEQYF. In nucleotides, the CDR3 is TGTGCCAGCAGTACCGGGAGCCACACCTACGAGCAGTACTTC.

This clonotype was detected many times. V and J are TRBV19 and TRBJ1-2; D unresolved. The V and J ends lost 5 bases and 3 bases respectively, with 13 bases between them. CDR3 length: 14 residues. In germline, CDR1 is LNHDA, CDR2 SQIVND (reference sequence). CDR3 bases: TGTGCCAGTAGTTTCAGGCCGCGGGACTATGGCTACACCTTC. This translates into CASSFRPRDYGYTF.

This clonotype appeared many times. The chain uses TRBV18 and TRBJ1-6; tentatively, D is TRBD1 (6 bases). The germline V and J ends were trimmed by 2 bases and 8 bases, with 10 bases remaining between them. The CDR3 extends over 14 amino acids. Germline V gene sequence: CDR1 KGHSH, CDR2 LQKENI. The CDR3 nucleotides are TGTGCCAGCTCACCAAGGGAGGGGGATTCACCCCTCCACTTT. This gives the protein CASSPREGDSPLHF.

This clonotype was counted many times. This CDR3 reads CARERQEQFF. The CDR3 nucleotides read TGTGCCAGAGAACGACAGGAGCAGTTCTTC. The V and J genes are TRBV7-9 and TRBJ2-1, with D possibly being TRBD1 (5 bases). Germline V lookup: CDR1 SEHNR, CDR2 FQNEAQ (reference sequence). This CDR3 is built from 10 residues. V lost 9 bases, J lost 10 bases, and 10 bases lay in between. Complete variable domain (other parts from reference TRBV7-9 and TRBJ2-1): DTGVSQNPRHKITKRGQNVTFRCDPISEHNRLYWYRQTLGQGPEFLTYFQNEAQLEKSRLLSDRFSAERPKGSFSTLEIQRTEQGDSAMYLCARERQEQFFGPGTRLTVL.

This clonotype was detected many times. V usage is TRBV7-8 and J usage is TRBJ2-3; possibly TRBD1 for D (7 bases). With 4 bases removed from V and 2 bases from J, the gap between germline ends came to 19 bases. The CDR3 consists of 17 residues. Germline V gene lookup returns CDR1 SGHVS and CDR2 FQNEAQ. The CDR3 DNA is TGTGCCAGCAGCTCTGGCGGAGGGACAGTACCCACAGATACGCAGTATTTT. Translated, it gives CASSSGGGTVPTDTQYF.

This clonotype was found many times. The chain has TRBV12-3 or TRBV12-4 and TRBJ2-3; D unresolved. V dropped 1 base and J dropped 0 bases, with 5 bases sitting between them. The CDR3 is 14 residues long. CDR3 region: CASSLVVSTDTQYF. The CDR3 DNA is TGTGCCAGCAGTTTAGTCGTTAGCACAGATACGCAGTATTTT.

This clonotype was detected only a few times. The rearrangement joins TRBV27 to TRBJ2-7, with D tentatively TRBD1 or TRBD2 (5 bases each). Trimming removed 5 bases at V and 4 bases at J, with 18 bases between. This CDR3 spans 15 amino acids. Per germline, CDR1 MNHEY and CDR2 SMNVEV (reference sequence). For the CDR3, the DNA is TGTGCCAGCAGTACCGGGACCACAAGGTTTTACGAGCAGTACTTC. It codes for CASSTGTTRFYEQYF.

This clonotype was observed many times. V is TRBV29-1 and J is TRBJ2-2, with D perhaps assigned TRBD1 or TRBD2 (5 bases each). The CDR3 spans 12 residues. Germline assignment: CDR1 SQVTM and CDR2 ANQGSEA. V was cut by 6 bases and J by 6 bases, with 11 bases left in between. The CDR3 is CSVGTDSGELFF. The CDR3 coding sequence is TGCAGCGTGGGGACCGATTCCGGGGAGCTGTTTTTT.

This clonotype showed up many times. V usage is TRBV18 and J usage is TRBJ1-4, with 8 bases fitting TRBD1. Germline CDR1 KGHSH, CDR2 LQKENI. The CDR3 covers 14 residues. V was clipped by 3 bases and J by 6 bases; unmatched bases: 3. The CDR3 region is CASSPMDRDEKLFF. The CDR3, as DNA: TGTGCCAGCTCACCCATGGACAGGGATGAAAAACTGTTTTTT.

This clonotype was detected ten times or more. The chain recombines TRBV2 with TRBJ1-5, with D tentatively TRBD1 (5 bases). Germline assignment: CDR1 SNHLY and CDR2 FYNNEI. Deletions cut 7 bases from V and 3 bases from J, with 13 bases between. The CDR3 contains 14 residues. The CDR3 region is CASNDRGLNQPQHF. CDR3 bases: TGTGCCAGCAATGATCGGGGCCTCAATCAGCCCCAGCATTTT.

The sample holds many counts of this clonotype. The chain carries TRBV20-1 and TRBJ1-2, with 9 bases matching TRBD1. Germline trimming cut 2 bases from V and 3 bases from J; bases unmatched to any gene: 10. The germline V gene has CDR1 DFQATT and CDR2 SNEGSKA (reference sequence). There are 16 residues in the CDR3. The CDR3 DNA follows: TGCAGTGCTAGACCTCCTCCGGGACAGGGAGACTATGGCTACACCTTC. It codes for CSARPPPGQGDYGYTF.

Ten or more counts support this clonotype. The genes are TRBV6-2 or TRBV6-3 and TRBJ2-7; TRBD1 matches at 7 bases. The CDR3 has 14 amino acids. J lost 4 bases, V lost 2 bases, and 5 bases had no gene match. Looked up from germline, CDR1 is MNHEY and CDR2 is SVGEGT. CDR3 protein: CASSYDPGGYEQYF. The CDR3 DNA reads as TGTGCCAGCAGTTACGACCCAGGGGGTTACGAGCAGTACTTC.

Regarding this clonotype: The conserved phenylalanine or tryptophan is not found at the CDR3 terminus, so this likely reflects a read error. The chain carries TRBV4-2 and TRBJ2-7, with unresolved D. Germline V gene data show CDR1 as LGHNA and CDR2 as YNFKEQ. Trimming removed 0 bases at V and 1 base at J, with 7 bases between. The CDR3 contains 14 residues. CDR3: CASSQDLHSYEQYS. The CDR3 DNA follows: TGTGCCAGCAGCCAAGATCTACATTCCTACGAGCAGTACTCC.

This clonotype was counted many times. One end of the junction is discordant with germline, which a read error may explain. The chain combines TRBV5-1 with TRBJ1-1; D is possibly TRBD1 (5 bases). This CDR3 region has 14 residues. CDR1 and CDR2 (germline): SGHRS, YFSETQ. CDR3 bases: TGTGCCAGCAGCTTATCCCAGGGAGTGACTGAAGCTTTCTTT. Translated: CASSLSQGVTEAFF.

Ten or more counts support this clonotype. The gene calls are TRBV2 and TRBJ2-1, with D perhaps TRBD2 (5 bases). The CDR3 is made up of 16 amino acids. The ends were cut back, 7 bases at V and 0 bases at J, with 16 bases in the middle. The germline V gene has CDR1 SNHLY and CDR2 FYNNEI. CDR3 coding DNA: TGTGCCAGCACTAGTCGGGCGGGTAGCTCCTACAATGAGCAGTTCTTC. Its protein is CASTSRAGSSYNEQFF.

The chain employs TRBV25-1 and TRBJ1-1, with TRBD1 matching 7 bases. The CDR3 is made up of 16 amino acids. The V segment lost 7 bases and the J segment 0 bases; nucleotides outside the gene matches: 11. Germline values: CDR1 MGHDK, CDR2 SYGVNS. The CDR3 spells CASMPGRGYLNTEAFF. CDR3 sequence (DNA): TGTGCCAGCATGCCAGGCAGGGGGTACCTGAACACTGAAGCTTTCTTT.

At least ten counts were recorded for this clonotype. The DNA of the CDR3 is TGCAGCGTTTTATGGACTAGCGGGAAAGAGACCCAGTACTTC. It codes for CSVLWTSGKETQYF. The chain combines TRBV29-1 with TRBJ2-5, with TRBD2 matching 12 bases. Germline V lookup: CDR1 SQVTM, CDR2 ANQGSEA. Trimming took 5 bases from V and 3 from J; bases not matched to a gene: 4. The CDR3 length is 14 residues.

Only a few counts were recorded for this clonotype. The chain uses TRBV24-1 and TRBJ2-7; D unresolved. CDR1 and CDR2 (germline): KGHDR, SFDVKD. The V end was cut by 0 bases, the J end by 7 bases, with 6 bases between. The CDR3 contains 12 residues. The CDR3 is CATSDLIGEQYF. CDR3 nucleotides: TGTGCCACCAGTGATTTGATAGGGGAGCAGTACTTC.